Listed here are 10 T cell receptor beta chains from one sample, sequenced in a study of blood T cell repertoires in COVID-19 (dated by TCRdb to 2020 to 2022). Library preparation used the immunoSEQ multiplex PCR assay. TCRdb stores this immuneACCESS table with in-frame sequences only. Part of the clones is absent; in the studies checked, under half of the shortfall reflects unresolved V genes, and no reason is known for the rest. In this sample the table shows 120,000 to 150,000 clones, approximately 90% of which occur a single time. 25% to 30% of the sample is in the top ten clones. Material for sequencing was peripheral blood. The origin of the receptors is a human donor in a cohort sampled during active COVID-19.

In DNA form, the CDR3 reads TGTGCCAGCAGTGAAGTATCAGGGTGGTTTTATGAAAAACTGTTTTTT. Translating gives CASSEVSGWFYEKLFF. This chain connects TRBV2 to TRBJ1-4, with D tentatively TRBD1 (5 bases). The CDR3 sequence is 16 residues long. Per the germline V gene, CDR1 is SNHLY and CDR2 is FYNNEI. Trimming removed 1 base from V and 6 bases from J, with 15 bases in between.

The V and J genes are TRBV6-5 and TRBJ2-7; D not resolved. CDR3 length: 14 amino acids. V lost 0 bases to trimming and J lost 0 bases, with 6 bases between them. CDR1 and CDR2 (germline): MNHEY, SVGAGI. Here the CDR3 reads CASSYSPDSYEQYF. DNA of the CDR3: TGTGCCAGCAGTTACTCGCCAGACTCCTACGAGCAGTACTTC.

CDR3 in DNA: TGTGCCAGCAGCGAACTAGCGGAGATTAGCACAGATACGCAGTATTTT. This gives the protein CASSELAEISTDTQYF. The gene calls are TRBV4-2 and TRBJ2-3; 8 nucleotides align to TRBD2. V lost 5 bases, J lost 0 bases, and 7 bases stayed unmatched. The CDR3 spans 16 residues. CDR1 and CDR2 from the germline V gene are LGHNA and YNFKEQ.

This chain links TRBV19 with TRBJ1-4, with 7 positions matching TRBD1. The CDR3 covers 15 residues. Per the germline V gene, CDR1 is LNHDA and CDR2 is SQIVND (reference sequence). V trimming: 6 bases; J trimming: 8 bases; junction bases outside the gene matches: 12. CDR3 sequence: CASSPTGVRGEKLFF. CDR3 nucleotides: TGTGCCAGTAGCCCCACAGGGGTTAGAGGGGAAAAACTGTTTTTT.

V usage is TRBV9 and J usage is TRBJ1-1; D not resolved. CDR3 length: 14 residues. Trimming stripped 0 bases from V and 3 bases from J, with 9 bases between. Germline V gene lookup returns CDR1 SGDLS and CDR2 YYNGEE. The CDR3 DNA reads TGTGCCAGCAGCGTAGGACCTCAGGACACTGAAGCTTTCTTT. Its protein is CASSVGPQDTEAFF.

The rearrangement uses TRBV5-6 and TRBJ1-5; 10 bases agree with TRBD1. V was pared by 2 bases and J by 6 bases, with 2 bases of the junction left unmatched. The CDR3 runs 14 residues. CDR1 SGHDT and CDR2 YYEEEE come from the germline V gene. Here the CDR3 reads CASSFGQGGQPQHF. CDR3 bases: TGTGCCAGCAGCTTTGGACAGGGGGGTCAGCCCCAGCATTTT.

This chain uses TRBV5-4 with TRBJ2-3; 7 nucleotides align to TRBD2. The CDR3 has 16 amino acids. From germline, CDR1 is SGHNT and CDR2 YYREEE (reference sequence). Trimming cost V 1 base and J 2 bases; bases outside gene matches: 7. Here the CDR3 reads CASSLQIGGYTDTQYF. In nucleotides, the CDR3 is TGTGCCAGCAGCTTGCAGATCGGGGGGTACACAGATACGCAGTATTTT.

The J gene is TRBJ2-2, the V gene TRBV30; TRBD2 might be the D (5 bases). V gave up 0 bases and J gave up 3 bases, with 14 bases separating them. The CDR3 extends over 16 amino acids. The germline CDR1 and CDR2 sequences are GTSNPN and SVGIG (reference sequence). The CDR3 loop is CAWSVGLSSYTGELFF. In DNA, the CDR3 is TGTGCCTGGAGTGTTGGACTCTCCTCGTACACCGGGGAGCTGTTTTTT.

The J gene is TRBJ1-2, the V gene TRBV30; TRBD1 is a possible D gene (6 bases). The ends were cut back, 1 base at V and 1 base at J, with 7 bases in the middle. CDR3 size: 13 residues. Looked up from germline, CDR1 is GTSNPN and CDR2 is SVGIG (reference sequence). CDR3 region: CAWSGTVNYGYTF. The DNA of the CDR3 is TGTGCCTGGAGTGGGACAGTTAACTATGGCTACACCTTC.

This sequence joins TRBV5-1 and TRBJ2-7, with D perhaps TRBD1 (6 bases). Trimming cost V 4 bases and J 2 bases, with 13 bases left between them. This CDR3 is built from 14 residues. CDR1 and CDR2 from the germline V gene are SGHRS and YFSETQ. In DNA, the CDR3 is TGCGCCAGCAGCCCCAGACAGGCCCCCTACGAGCAGTACTTC. This gives the protein CASSPRQAPYEQYF.